The clone carrying this TCR beta chain was picked up a small number of times. The data belong to a study of blood T cell repertoires in COVID-19. Study background: Samples came from the United States, Italy and Spain, spanning acute and convalescent COVID-19.

Patients of the Seattle cohort, enrolled during active infection, were followed longitudinally. The CDR3 length is 15 residues. Germline-derived CDR1 and CDR2 are SNHLY and FYNNEI. The V and J ends lost 6 bases and 4 bases respectively, with 15 bases between them. Per the original methods: Using reference gene primer amplification, nucleated cell counts were estimated. Profiled with immunoSEQ multiplex PCR; TCRdb holds only in-frame clones, not every one. The V and J calls and clone size are taken from that table; D and trimming were inferred from the DNA. The data contain approximately 500,000 clones, less than 90% of them singletons.

The clonotype was recovered from a woman in her forties or fifties with COVID-19, enrolled during active disease. This chain links TRBV2 with TRBJ2-2; D might be TRBD1 (6 bases). The sample taken for sequencing was peripheral blood. The CDR3 DNA is TGTGCCAGCAGCCCCGGGACACCATTCACCGGGGAGCTGTTTTTT. This encodes CASSPGTPFTGELFF.